This TCR beta chain was retrieved from a study of shared clonotypes between healthy human individuals. Across the whole study: CD4 naive and CD4 memory each took three plates per donor, while CD8 naive took two and CD8 memory one. Study-wide results and limits: Incompleteness in sorted-subset sequencing, despite large depth, was shown by rarefaction.

Each subset's genomic DNA was shared equally among a number of immunoSEQ plates. In the original workflow: From ImmunoSEQ came sequences covering only the junction and carrying no quality scores, so filtering differed. Some clones are missing from TCRdb's copy, which holds only in-frame ones; the method was immunoSEQ multiplex PCR. That table furnishes V, J and clone size, whereas the DNA furnished D and trimming. The sample includes roughly 2.2 million clones, more than 80% of them seen just once. CDR3 length: 13 residues. V was cut by 0 bases and J by 9 bases, with 12 bases left in between. Looked up from germline, CDR1 is SGDLS and CDR2 is YYNGEE. Notes on this clone: The antigen is not known.

Sequenced input: naive CD4+ T cells from PBMCs. As to subset: CD45RA+ positively selected. J is TRBJ1-2 and V is TRBV9, with D possibly matching TRBD1 (5 bases). The TCR was taken from a man between 18 and 35 years old in good health. Some clones in this sample may be carry-over from other donors' samples. The CDR3 sequence is CASSVDGHRSYTF. In DNA, the CDR3 is TGTGCCAGCAGCGTAGATGGACACAGGAGCTACACCTTC.